This paragraph reports one TCR beta chain. Its antigen remains unknown. The V gene's germline CDR1 is SGHDN and CDR2 FVKESK. V lost 4 bases to trimming and J lost 4 bases; unmatched junction nucleotides: 4. The CDR3 consists of 13 residues. The sample belongs to a study of CD8+CD57+ T cells in acquired aplastic anemia. For the study at large: CD4+ and CD8+ cells, once sorted, gave DNA averaging around 3.4 ug. CD4+ cells from healthy donors averaged around 9.9 million reads. Study results and caveats: The study identified around 28 CD8+ CDR3 sequences shared by patients and controls. Any difference that existed in CD8+ Simpson's diversity between patients and controls was not significant.

The template used for profiling TCR beta VDJ and CDR3 was genomic DNA. TCRdb re-analysed the reads in MiXCR, keeping a single row per CDR3 protein. The table records about 68,000 distinct CDR3 sequences, approximately 50% of them present only once. The origin of this receptor is a human donor in good health, serving as a control. V usage is TRBV14 and J usage is TRBJ2-7; 7 bases align to TRBD1. Source material: sorted CD4+, CD8+, or CD8+CD57+ T cells (not recorded which) from PBMCs. The CDR3 sequence is CASSPRTGYEQYF. In DNA, the CDR3 is TGTGCCAGCAGCCCCCGGACAGGATACGAGCAGTACTTC. Filled out from reference TRBV14 and TRBJ2-7, the complete variable domain reads EAGVTQFPSHSVIEKGQTVTLRCDPISGHDNLYWYRRVMGKEIKFLLHFVKESKQDESGMPNNRFLAERTGGTYSTLKVQPAELEDSGVYFCASSPRTGYEQYFGPGTRLTVT.